This T cell receptor beta chain was observed in a study of response to subunit inactivated influenza vaccine. Per germline, CDR1 MNHEY and CDR2 SVGEGT. After removal of 4 bases from V and 10 bases from J, the junction contained 6 bases not matched to a gene. The length of the CDR3 is 13 residues. Notes on this clonotype: Antigen unknown.

General study points: After each seasonal influenza vaccination, few new T cells are recruited, the authors suggested.

TCRdb re-analysed the RT-PCR reads in MiXCR, keeping a single row per CDR3 protein. Of about 650,000 distinct CDR3 sequences listed, about 15% were seen once; the top ten hold 6.5% to 8%. The V and J genes are TRBV6-2 or TRBV6-3 and TRBJ2-1; 8 bases line up with TRBD1. The origin of this receptor is a man aged 50 or older who received an inactivated influenza vaccine. Sequenced here: PBMCs from blood, sampled 14 to 15 days before vaccination. The CDR3 nucleotides are TGTGCCAGCAGTTCCACACGACAGGGGGAGCAGTTCTTC. Encoded protein: CASSSTRQGEQFF.